Listed below are T cell receptor beta chains from one sample, sequenced in a study of blood T cell repertoires in COVID-19. Sequencing was performed with immunoSEQ multiplex PCR; in TCRdb, only in-frame clones are kept and a portion is missing. This sample has approximately 69,000 clones; around four fifths occur once, and the top ten carry 1.8%. The sequenced sample was peripheral blood. The receptor set was obtained from a woman aged 60-75 years with acute or convalescent COVID-19. CDR3s include the opening cysteine and the closing phenylalanine or tryptophan. The D gene is left open where the match is weak. Rows may omit the clone size; those that give it use once, few, many or a size class.

CDR3nt	CDR3aa	d_gene	abundance	v_gene	j_gene
TGTGCCAGCTCACCTTACAGGGGCTCTGGGCAGCCCCAGCATTTT	CASSPYRGSGQPQHF	TRBD1	few	TRBV18	TRBJ1-5
TGTGCCAGCAGCCGGTCAGCGGGAAATGAAAAACTGTTTTTT	CASSRSAGNEKLFF	NA	NA	TRBV3-1/TRBV3-2	TRBJ1-4
TGTGCCAGCAGCCACCCCCGGACAGGCGATTTTAACTATGGCTACACCTTC	CASSHPRTGDFNYGYTF	TRBD1	NA	TRBV25-1	TRBJ1-2
TGTGCCAGCAGTTACGTCCTGACAGGGACCGGGACTGAAGCTTTCTTT	CASSYVLTGTGTEAFF	TRBD1	NA	TRBV6-2/TRBV6-3	TRBJ1-1
TGTGCCAGCAGCACTACTGTTAGCGAGGGCACAGATACGCAGTATTTT	CASSTTVSEGTDTQYF	NA	NA	TRBV9	TRBJ2-3
TGTGCCATCAGTGAGGGGACAGGAGTTAGCAATCAGCCCCAGCATTTT	CAISEGTGVSNQPQHF	TRBD1	NA	TRBV10-3	TRBJ1-5
TGTGCCAGCAGCTTAGATTGGGCATCCTACGAGCAGTACTTC	CASSLDWASYEQYF	NA	NA	TRBV11-2	TRBJ2-7
TGTGCCAGCAGCCAGCTAGGACTAGCGGGGGGGTACACAGATACGCAGTATTTT	CASSQLGLAGGYTDTQYF	TRBD2	NA	TRBV4-2	TRBJ2-3
TGCGCCAGCAGCACAAGCGGTGGAGGGCTCTCCCTGGGAGCTTTCTTT	CASSTSGGGLSLGAFF	NA	NA	TRBV5-1	TRBJ1-1
TGTGCCAGCAGCAAGACTAGCGGGATTGTAAATGAGCAGTTCTTC	CASSKTSGIVNEQFF	TRBD2	NA	TRBV11-2	TRBJ2-1
TGCGCCAGCAGCCCCGAAATAGGGGCGAACACTGAAGCTTTCTTT	CASSPEIGANTEAFF	NA	NA	TRBV5-1	TRBJ1-1
TGTGCCAGCAGTGAAGGGGACAGGAGATTAGAGACCCAGTACTTC	CASSEGDRRLETQYF	TRBD1	NA	TRBV2	TRBJ2-5
TGTGCCAGCAGCTTAGGGGCAGGGTTTGGTGAAAAACTGTTTTTT	CASSLGAGFGEKLFF	NA	NA	TRBV11-2	TRBJ1-4
TGTGCCAGTAGTAGCGGGGGGGCTGGAGATACGCAGTATTTT	CASSSGGAGDTQYF	TRBD2	NA	TRBV19	TRBJ2-3
TGTGCCAGCAGCGAGGGGACAGCGCTTGCAACTAATGAAAAACTGTTTTTT	CASSEGTALATNEKLFF	TRBD1	NA	TRBV5-4	TRBJ1-4
TGCAGTGCCAGTACAGGGTTGGCCTATGGCTACACCTTC	CSASTGLAYGYTF	NA	NA	TRBV20-1	TRBJ1-2
TGTGCCAGCGGCCGATCTGGGGGGGAGCAGTTCTTC	CASGRSGGEQFF	NA	NA	TRBV6-5	TRBJ2-1
TGTGCCAGCAGCCAAAATGGAGCGGTGGGCAATCAGCCCCAGCATTTT	CASSQNGAVGNQPQHF	NA	NA	TRBV27	TRBJ1-5
TGTGCCAGCAGGCAATTACAGAATACCAATAATTCACCCCTCCACTTT	CASRQLQNTNNSPLHF	NA	NA	TRBV2	TRBJ1-6
TGTGCCAGCAGCCAAGAAGGGGGAAAGACCCAGTACTTC	CASSQEGGKTQYF	NA	NA	TRBV3-1/TRBV3-2	TRBJ2-5
TGCGCCAGCAGCTTGTTATCTGGAGAGCAGGGAGGAACGGCAACTAATGAAAAACTGTTTTTT	CASSLLSGEQGGTATNEKLFF	NA	few	TRBV5-1	TRBJ1-4
TGTGCCAGCAGCAAATTCAGGGGGCCGGGGGACACTGAAGCTTTCTTT	CASSKFRGPGDTEAFF	TRBD1	once	TRBV5-6	TRBJ1-1
TGTGCCAGCAGTTCCGCGTCATTCTATGGCTACACCTTC	CASSSASFYGYTF	NA	NA	TRBV12-3/TRBV12-4	TRBJ1-2
TGCGTCAGCAGCGCCGACATACCCCCTTCCAGTAACACTGAAGCTTTCTTT	CVSSADIPPSSNTEAFF	NA	once	TRBV5-1	TRBJ1-1
TGCAGTGCTAGTGCTCGGGGGATGCGGGATACGCAGTATTTT	CSASARGMRDTQYF	NA	NA	TRBV20-1	TRBJ2-3
TGTGCCTGGACGCCAGGGGTCTCACCCCTCCACTTT	CAWTPGVSPLHF	NA	NA	TRBV30	TRBJ1-6
TGTGCCAGCAGCGGGGGACTAGCGGACAACTACGAGCAGTACTTC	CASSGGLADNYEQYF	TRBD2	NA	TRBV9	TRBJ2-7
TGTGCCAGCAGCTTACAATTCACTGAAGCTTTCTTT	CASSLQFTEAFF	NA	NA	TRBV7-8	TRBJ1-1
TGTGCCATCAGTGAGAACAAGAACTATGGCTACACCTTC	CAISENKNYGYTF	NA	NA	TRBV10-3	TRBJ1-2
TGTGCCAGCAGAGCTAGGACAGGAACGAGTAATTCACCCCTCCACTTT	CASRARTGTSNSPLHF	TRBD1	NA	TRBV2	TRBJ1-6
TGTGCCACCAGCAGAGATCGGGACAGGGTAGAATGGAATACGCAGTATTTT	CATSRDRDRVEWNTQYF	TRBD1	NA	TRBV15	TRBJ2-3
TGTGCCAGCAGCCGGGACAGGAGCTCCTACAATGAGCAGTTCTTC	CASSRDRSSYNEQFF	TRBD1	NA	TRBV2	TRBJ2-1
TGCGCCAGCAGCCAGAAGGACAGGGTAAACACTGAAGCTTTCTTT	CASSQKDRVNTEAFF	TRBD1	NA	TRBV4-1	TRBJ1-1
TGTGCCAGCAGTAACCCCGGGACAGCTAACAATCAGCCCCAGCATTTT	CASSNPGTANNQPQHF	TRBD1	NA	TRBV2	TRBJ1-5
TGTGCCAGCAGTTTGCACAGGAAGAACACCGGGGAGCTGTTTTTT	CASSLHRKNTGELFF	NA	NA	TRBV28	TRBJ2-2
TGTGCCAGCTACAGGGACAGGCCCTACGAGCAGTACTTC	CASYRDRPYEQYF	TRBD1	NA	TRBV28	TRBJ2-7
TGTGCCAGCAGTTACATGGGACAGGAGAACTATGGCTACACCTTC	CASSYMGQENYGYTF	TRBD1	NA	TRBV6-5	TRBJ1-2